Given below is one T cell receptor (beta chain) in context. This sample is drawn from a study of blood T cell repertoires in COVID-19. Enrollees, about 18 to 90 years old, lived in 24 US areas. Participants reported their clinical history, and cohort assignment relied on those reports. Exposed enrollees had met someone with a PCR-confirmed or clinician-diagnosed COVID-19 case at some point within the 2 weeks before study entry. In the authors' workflow: Reference gene primer amplification in the assay estimated nucleated cell counts. Measured with immunoSEQ multiplex PCR; TCRdb has only the in-frame clones, and not every one. V, J and clone size are those of that table, while D and trimming were read from the DNA. The sample contains 300,000 to 450,000 clones, more than 70% of which appear only once. This TCR was sampled from a woman in her twenties or thirties who had been exposed to COVID-19. Material for sequencing was PBMCs or T cells enriched from blood (not recorded which).

The CDR3, as DNA: TGTGCTATCCCGGGGGCCAACGTCCTGACTTTC. Protein: CAIPGANVLTF. The chain is built from TRBV7-6 and TRBJ2-6, with D uncertain. The germline gives CDR1 SGHVS, CDR2 FNYEAQ. The CDR3 extends over 11 amino acids.